The clone carrying this T cell receptor beta chain came up a few times. This entry is derived from a study of spatial heterogeneity in lung cancer. TCRdb re-called the 5' RACE reads with MiXCR, one entry per CDR3 protein. The repertoire holds over 95,000 distinct CDR3 sequences, with under 14% as singletons. Time point noted: blood at routine non-recurrence follow-up after resection. The origin of this receptor is a female donor with early-stage non-small cell lung cancer. This material consisted of PBMCs, taken at follow-up.

The CDR3 region has the DNA TGTGCCAGCAGCCAGCGGGAGGGCCCGGAGACCCAGTACTTC. Translated: CASSQREGPETQYF. V gene TRBV3-1 combines with J gene TRBJ2-5, with TRBD2 identical over 9 bases. This CDR3 has 14 amino acids. Germline CDR1 and CDR2: LGHDT and YNNKEL (reference sequence). V shed 3 bases and J 5 bases; nucleotides not matched to a gene: 4.